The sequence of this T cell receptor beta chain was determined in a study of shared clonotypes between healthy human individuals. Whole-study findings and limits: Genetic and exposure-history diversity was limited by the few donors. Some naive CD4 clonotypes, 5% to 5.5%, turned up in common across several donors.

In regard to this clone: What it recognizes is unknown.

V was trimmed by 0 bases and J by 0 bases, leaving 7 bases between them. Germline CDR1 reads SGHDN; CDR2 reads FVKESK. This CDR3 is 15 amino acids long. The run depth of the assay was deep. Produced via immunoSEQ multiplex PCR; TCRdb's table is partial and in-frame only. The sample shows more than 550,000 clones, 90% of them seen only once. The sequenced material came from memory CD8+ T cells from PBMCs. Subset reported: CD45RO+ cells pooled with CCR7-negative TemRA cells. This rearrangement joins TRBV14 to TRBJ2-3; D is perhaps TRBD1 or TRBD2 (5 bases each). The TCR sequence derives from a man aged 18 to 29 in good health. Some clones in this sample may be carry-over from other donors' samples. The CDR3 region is CASSQDEGSTDTQYF. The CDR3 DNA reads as TGTGCCAGCAGCCAAGATGAGGGGAGCACAGATACGCAGTATTTT.